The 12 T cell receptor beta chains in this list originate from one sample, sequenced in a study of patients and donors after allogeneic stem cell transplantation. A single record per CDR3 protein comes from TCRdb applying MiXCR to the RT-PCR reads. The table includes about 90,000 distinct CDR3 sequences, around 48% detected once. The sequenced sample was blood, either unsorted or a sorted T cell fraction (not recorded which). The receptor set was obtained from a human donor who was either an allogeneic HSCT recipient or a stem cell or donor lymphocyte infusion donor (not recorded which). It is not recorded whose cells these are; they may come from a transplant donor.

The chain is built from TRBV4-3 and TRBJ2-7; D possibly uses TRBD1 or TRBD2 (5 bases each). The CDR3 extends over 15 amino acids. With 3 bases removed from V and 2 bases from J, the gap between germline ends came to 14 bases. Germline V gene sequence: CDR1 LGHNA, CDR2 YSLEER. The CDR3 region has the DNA TGCGCCAGCAGCCAGACCGGGACGACGCCCTACGAGCAGTACTTC. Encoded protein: CASSQTGTTPYEQYF.

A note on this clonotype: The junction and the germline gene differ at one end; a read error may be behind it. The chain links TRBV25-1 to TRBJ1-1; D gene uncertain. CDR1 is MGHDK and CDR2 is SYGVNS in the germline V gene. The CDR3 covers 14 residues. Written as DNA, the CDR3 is TGTACCAGCAGTGGATCTTCATGGGGCACTGAAGCTTTCTTT. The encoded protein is CTSSGSSWGTEAFF.

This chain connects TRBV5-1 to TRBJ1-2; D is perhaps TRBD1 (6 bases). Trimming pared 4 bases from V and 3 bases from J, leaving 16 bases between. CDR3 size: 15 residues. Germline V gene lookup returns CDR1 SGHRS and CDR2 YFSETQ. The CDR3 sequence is CASSTSGTSHYGYTF. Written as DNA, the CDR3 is TGCGCCAGCAGCACCTCCGGGACAAGTCACTATGGCTACACCTTC.

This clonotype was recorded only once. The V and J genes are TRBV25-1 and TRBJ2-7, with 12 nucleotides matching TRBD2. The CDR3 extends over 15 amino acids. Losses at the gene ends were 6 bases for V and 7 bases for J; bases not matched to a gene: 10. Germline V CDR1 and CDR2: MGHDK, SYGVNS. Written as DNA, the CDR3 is TGTGCCAGCAGCCTTGGACTAGCGGGACCGTGGGAGCAGTACTTC. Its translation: CASSLGLAGPWEQYF.

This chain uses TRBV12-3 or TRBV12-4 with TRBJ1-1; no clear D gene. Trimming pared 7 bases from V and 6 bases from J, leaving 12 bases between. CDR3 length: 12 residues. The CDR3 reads CASNDDGAEAFF. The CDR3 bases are TGTGCCAGCAATGACGACGGGGCTGAAGCTTTCTTT.

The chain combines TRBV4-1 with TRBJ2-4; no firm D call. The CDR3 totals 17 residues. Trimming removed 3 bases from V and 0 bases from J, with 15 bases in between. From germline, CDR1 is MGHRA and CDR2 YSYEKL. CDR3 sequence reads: CASSHPLFGLAKNIQYF. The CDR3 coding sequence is TGCGCCAGCAGCCACCCGCTTTTTGGGCTAGCCAAAAACATTCAGTACTTC.

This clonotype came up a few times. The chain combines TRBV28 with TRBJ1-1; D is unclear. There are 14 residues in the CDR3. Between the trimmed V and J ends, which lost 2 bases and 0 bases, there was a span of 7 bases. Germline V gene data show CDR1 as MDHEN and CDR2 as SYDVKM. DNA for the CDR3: TGTGCCAGCAGTTTAAGGATAATGAACACTGAAGCTTTCTTT. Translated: CASSLRIMNTEAFF.

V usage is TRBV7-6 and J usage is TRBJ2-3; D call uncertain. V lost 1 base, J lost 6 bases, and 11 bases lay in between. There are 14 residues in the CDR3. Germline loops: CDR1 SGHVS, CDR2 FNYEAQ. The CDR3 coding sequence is TGTGCCAGCAGCTTAGTAGGAGCGTTGGATACGCAGTATTTT. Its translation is CASSLVGALDTQYF.

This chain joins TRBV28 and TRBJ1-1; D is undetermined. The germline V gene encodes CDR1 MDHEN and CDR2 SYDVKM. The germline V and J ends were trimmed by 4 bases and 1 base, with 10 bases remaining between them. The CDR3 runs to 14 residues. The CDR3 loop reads CASSSLRQNTEAFF. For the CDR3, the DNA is TGTGCCAGCAGTTCCCTTCGGCAGAACACTGAAGCTTTCTTT.

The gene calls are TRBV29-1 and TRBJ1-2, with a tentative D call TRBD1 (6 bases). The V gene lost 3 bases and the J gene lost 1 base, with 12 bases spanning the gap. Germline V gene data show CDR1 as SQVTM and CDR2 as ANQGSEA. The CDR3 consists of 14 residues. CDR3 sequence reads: CSVENQGINYGYTF. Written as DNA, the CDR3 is TGCAGCGTTGAGAACCAGGGGATTAACTATGGCTACACCTTC.

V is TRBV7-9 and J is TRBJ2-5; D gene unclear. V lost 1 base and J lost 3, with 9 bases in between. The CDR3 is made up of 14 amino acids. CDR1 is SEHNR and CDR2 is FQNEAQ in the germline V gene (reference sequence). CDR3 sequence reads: CASSLVPSEETQYF. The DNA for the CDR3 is TGTGCCAGCAGCTTAGTCCCTTCTGAAGAGACCCAGTACTTC.

In DNA form, the CDR3 reads TGTGCCAGCAGTTTAGCAGATAATCAGCCCCAGCATTTT. Encoded protein: CASSLADNQPQHF. The V gene is TRBV12-3 or TRBV12-4, the J gene TRBJ1-5; D not resolved. V lost 0 bases and J 4 bases, leaving 4 bases between the germline ends. The CDR3 loop spans 13 amino acids.